This TCR beta chain was documented in a study of shared clonotypes between healthy human individuals. V gave up 2 bases and J gave up 5 bases, with 10 bases separating them. Germline assignment: CDR1 KGHSY and CDR2 FQNENV. The CDR3 totals 14 residues. Produced via immunoSEQ multiplex PCR; TCRdb's table is partial and in-frame only. Found here are about 990,000 clones, around 82% of them singletons; the top ten hold 0.55% to 0.7%. The sequencing input was memory CD4+ T cells from PBMCs. As for subset: CD45RA-negative fraction. The V and J genes are TRBV16 and TRBJ1-5; the D is unclear. This TCR came from a man in his late teens or twenties in good health. Some clones in this sample may be carry-over from other donors' samples. CDR3 bases: TGTGCCAGCAGCCAAGAGGACGGGGATCAGCCCCAGCATTTT. Its translation: CASSQEDGDQPQHF.